A selection of T cell receptor beta chains follows, all from one sample in a study of cytomegalovirus exposure and HLA in healthy donors. Libraries were prepared by immunoSEQ multiplex PCR; TCRdb keeps only in-frame clonotypes and omits some of them. Among tens of thousands of clones listed, less than 75% were seen once. Sequencing input: PBMCs. The receptor set was obtained from a man aged 45-65 years in good health and CMV-seropositive. CDR3s include the opening cysteine and the closing phenylalanine or tryptophan. The order of the fields is V gene, clone size, D gene, J gene, CDR3 DNA, CDR3 protein. D genes are given only for firm matches. Some rows mark clone size as missing; the rest say once, few, many or name a class of expanded clone.

v_call: TRBV7-9
clone_size: once
d_call: .
j_call: TRBJ1-2
cdr3_nt: TGTGCCAGCAGCTTACCCTGGCCAGGGACTTATGGCTACACCTTC
cdr3_aa: CASSLPWPGTYGYTF

v_call: TRBV7-3
clone_size: .
d_call: TRBD2
j_call: TRBJ2-7
cdr3_nt: TGTGCCAGCAGCTTAAGGGCGGGAGGGCAATACGAGCAGTACTTC
cdr3_aa: CASSLRAGGQYEQYF

v_call: TRBV27
clone_size: few
d_call: TRBD1
j_call: TRBJ2-3
cdr3_nt: TGTGCCAGCAGTCTACAGGGGTTCCGCGCAGATACGCAGTATTTT
cdr3_aa: CASSLQGFRADTQYF

v_call: TRBV7-3
clone_size: .
d_call: .
j_call: TRBJ2-1
cdr3_nt: TGTGCCAGCAACTTCCGAACTTACAATGAGCAGTTCTTC
cdr3_aa: CASNFRTYNEQFF

v_call: TRBV6-4
clone_size: .
d_call: TRBD2
j_call: TRBJ2-1
cdr3_nt: TGTGCCAGCAGTGAAGTAGCGGGGGGGGGTGACGGCAATGAGCAGTTCTTC
cdr3_aa: CASSEVAGGGDGNEQFF

v_call: TRBV10-2
clone_size: .
d_call: TRBD2
j_call: TRBJ2-3
cdr3_nt: TGCGCCAGCGGACTAGCGGGGCATACGCAGTATTTT
cdr3_aa: CASGLAGHTQYF

v_call: TRBV5-1
clone_size: few
d_call: TRBD2
j_call: TRBJ2-7
cdr3_nt: TGCGCCAGCAGCTTGGCCAGCGGGAGGGCATACGAGCAGTACTTC
cdr3_aa: CASSLASGRAYEQYF

v_call: TRBV4-2
clone_size: few
d_call: TRBD2
j_call: TRBJ2-7
cdr3_nt: TGTGCCAGCAGCCAAAGGACGGGAGGCTACGAGCAGTACTTC
cdr3_aa: CASSQRTGGYEQYF

v_call: TRBV5-1
clone_size: .
d_call: TRBD1
j_call: TRBJ1-2
cdr3_nt: TGCGCCAGCAGCTTTACAGGGGACTATGGCTACACCTTC
cdr3_aa: CASSFTGDYGYTF

v_call: TRBV19
clone_size: .
d_call: TRBD1
j_call: TRBJ1-5
cdr3_nt: TGTGCCAGTAGTGCACAGGGGAATAGCAATCAGCCCCAGCATTTT
cdr3_aa: CASSAQGNSNQPQHF

v_call: TRBV7-9
clone_size: .
d_call: .
j_call: TRBJ1-1
cdr3_nt: TGTGCCAGCAGCCCCCAGGTAGGGGCAGCTTTCTTT
cdr3_aa: CASSPQVGAAFF

v_call: TRBV5-1
clone_size: .
d_call: TRBD1
j_call: TRBJ2-5
cdr3_nt: TGCGCCAGCAGCTTGGCCGGGACAGTCGAAGAGACCCAGTACTTC
cdr3_aa: CASSLAGTVEETQYF

v_call: TRBV11-2
clone_size: .
d_call: TRBD1
j_call: TRBJ2-5
cdr3_nt: TGTGCCAGCAGCTCGGACAGGGGACAAACCCCGTACTTC
cdr3_aa: CASSSDRGQTPYF

v_call: TRBV2
clone_size: .
d_call: TRBD1
j_call: TRBJ1-5
cdr3_nt: TGTGCCAGCGAATCTACCGGGACAGGGGTTCAGCCCCAGCATTTT
cdr3_aa: CASESTGTGVQPQHF

v_call: TRBV9
clone_size: .
d_call: TRBD1
j_call: TRBJ1-1
cdr3_nt: TGTGCCAGCAGCCTCGCCGGGACAGAGAACACTGAAGCTTTCTTT
cdr3_aa: CASSLAGTENTEAFF

v_call: TRBV9
clone_size: .
d_call: .
j_call: TRBJ1-1
cdr3_nt: TGTGCCAGCAGCGTAGTAGACAGGCCCACGAACACTGAAGCTTTCTTT
cdr3_aa: CASSVVDRPTNTEAFF

v_call: TRBV5-1
clone_size: .
d_call: TRBD2
j_call: TRBJ2-2
cdr3_nt: TGCGCCAGCAGCTTGGCCAGACTAGCGGGGGCCGGGGAGCTGTTTTTT
cdr3_aa: CASSLARLAGAGELFF

v_call: TRBV5-4
clone_size: .
d_call: TRBD2
j_call: TRBJ2-3
cdr3_nt: TGTGCCAGCAGCTTGGGGCTAGCGGGGACAGATACGCAGTATTTT
cdr3_aa: CASSLGLAGTDTQYF

v_call: TRBV7-2
clone_size: .
d_call: TRBD2
j_call: TRBJ2-5
cdr3_nt: TGTGCCAGCAGCTACGGGCTAGCGGCGCAAGAGACCCAGTACTTC
cdr3_aa: CASSYGLAAQETQYF

v_call: TRBV6-5
clone_size: few
d_call: .
j_call: TRBJ2-1
cdr3_nt: TGTGCCAGCAGTTACTCGATTGAAGGGGATGAGCAGTTCTTC
cdr3_aa: CASSYSIEGDEQFF

v_call: TRBV4-1
clone_size: few
d_call: .
j_call: TRBJ1-1
cdr3_nt: TGCGCCAGCAGCCAGGCTTCCAGTCTGACTGAAGCTTTCTTT
cdr3_aa: CASSQASSLTEAFF

v_call: TRBV5-4
clone_size: .
d_call: TRBD1
j_call: TRBJ1-1
cdr3_nt: TGTGCCAGCAGCTTCCGGGACAGTGGCACTGAAGCTTTCTTT
cdr3_aa: CASSFRDSGTEAFF

v_call: TRBV7-9
clone_size: .
d_call: TRBD1
j_call: TRBJ1-4
cdr3_nt: TGTGCCAGCAGCCCCAGGGACAGGGAGTTGACAAAACTGTTTTTT
cdr3_aa: CASSPRDRELTKLFF

v_call: TRBV19
clone_size: few
d_call: .
j_call: TRBJ2-3
cdr3_nt: TGTGCCAGTAGTGCCTCCGCTACGCGTACGCAGTATTTT
cdr3_aa: CASSASATRTQYF

v_call: TRBV27
clone_size: .
d_call: .
j_call: TRBJ2-2
cdr3_nt: TGTGCCAGCAGACTAGCTGAGAACACCGGGGAGCTGTTTTTT
cdr3_aa: CASRLAENTGELFF

v_call: TRBV5-1
clone_size: .
d_call: .
j_call: TRBJ1-1
cdr3_nt: TGCGCCAGCAGCTTGATTACGGGGGGCACTGAAGCTTTCTTT
cdr3_aa: CASSLITGGTEAFF

v_call: TRBV19
clone_size: .
d_call: .
j_call: TRBJ1-1
cdr3_nt: TGTGCCAGTAGCTCTCAGGGTTACACTGAAGCTTTCTTT
cdr3_aa: CASSSQGYTEAFF

v_call: TRBV27
clone_size: .
d_call: .
j_call: TRBJ1-5
cdr3_nt: TGTGCCAGCAGTCGGACAGCAAAGAGCAATCAGCCCCAGCATTTT
cdr3_aa: CASSRTAKSNQPQHF

v_call: TRBV7-2
clone_size: few
d_call: .
j_call: TRBJ2-3
cdr3_nt: TGTGCCAGCTTCCTCCGGGAGCGTTCTAGCACAGATACGCAGTATTTT
cdr3_aa: CASFLRERSSTDTQYF

v_call: TRBV14
clone_size: .
d_call: TRBD2
j_call: TRBJ2-6
cdr3_nt: TGTGCCAGCAGCCAAATCAGCGGGAGGTCTGGGGCCAACGTCCTGACTTTC
cdr3_aa: CASSQISGRSGANVLTF

v_call: TRBV7-8
clone_size: .
d_call: TRBD2
j_call: TRBJ2-1
cdr3_nt: TGTGCCAGCAGCTCCGGGGGCGGGGGGTACAATGAGCAGTTCTTC
cdr3_aa: CASSSGGGGYNEQFF

v_call: TRBV18
clone_size: .
d_call: .
j_call: TRBJ2-5
cdr3_nt: TGTGCCAGCTCCCCCCGGGAACTTATAAAACAAGGGGAGACCCAGTACTTC
cdr3_aa: CASSPRELIKQGETQYF

v_call: TRBV6-6
clone_size: .
d_call: .
j_call: TRBJ2-7
cdr3_nt: TGTGCCAGCAGTTACTCTTCAGGGGGGTTCCTCTACGAGCAGTACTTC
cdr3_aa: CASSYSSGGFLYEQYF

v_call: TRBV27
clone_size: .
d_call: .
j_call: TRBJ1-6
cdr3_nt: TGTGCCAGCAGCTCGGGCAGGGCCGTTGGTTCACCCCTCCACTTT
cdr3_aa: CASSSGRAVGSPLHF

v_call: TRBV6-6
clone_size: few
d_call: TRBD1
j_call: TRBJ1-4
cdr3_nt: TGTGCCAGCAGGGGACAGGGCCCCGAAAAACTGTTTTTT
cdr3_aa: CASRGQGPEKLFF

v_call: TRBV4-1
clone_size: once
d_call: TRBD1
j_call: TRBJ1-2
cdr3_nt: TGCGCCAGCAGCCAAGACGGGGACAGCGCTAACTATGGCTACACCTTC
cdr3_aa: CASSQDGDSANYGYTF

v_call: TRBV9
clone_size: once
d_call: .
j_call: TRBJ1-1
cdr3_nt: TGTGCCAGCAGCGCCTGGGAGGGGGAGGGCACTGAAGCTTTCTTT
cdr3_aa: CASSAWEGEGTEAFF

v_call: TRBV14
clone_size: .
d_call: TRBD2
j_call: TRBJ2-5
cdr3_nt: TGTGCCAGCAGCTCCTCGACTAGCGAAGAGACCCAGTACTTC
cdr3_aa: CASSSSTSEETQYF

v_call: TRBV6-1
clone_size: .
d_call: .
j_call: TRBJ1-2
cdr3_nt: TGTGCCAGCAGTCCCACTTCAGGGGAGGGCTACACCTTC
cdr3_aa: CASSPTSGEGYTF

v_call: TRBV7-9
clone_size: .
d_call: .
j_call: TRBJ1-4
cdr3_nt: TGTGCCAGCAGCTTACGGATCCCAGGTGGCAGATCGGAAAAACTGTTTTTT
cdr3_aa: CASSLRIPGGRSEKLFF

v_call: TRBV4-2
clone_size: .
d_call: TRBD1
j_call: TRBJ2-2
cdr3_nt: TGTGCCAGCAGCCAAGAGTACAGGGGGTTCGCCGGGGAGCTGTTTTTT
cdr3_aa: CASSQEYRGFAGELFF

v_call: TRBV27
clone_size: medium-sized
d_call: .
j_call: TRBJ1-2
cdr3_nt: TGTGCCAGCAGTCCTCTACAGGATCTCTATGGCTACACCTTC
cdr3_aa: CASSPLQDLYGYTF

v_call: TRBV30
clone_size: .
d_call: .
j_call: TRBJ1-1
cdr3_nt: TGTGCCTGGGGATCGGCAGGGCGGGGAACTGAAGCTTTCTTT
cdr3_aa: CAWGSAGRGTEAFF

v_call: TRBV7-6
clone_size: .
d_call: .
j_call: TRBJ2-7
cdr3_nt: TGTGCCAGCAGCTTAGTGGAGGGCGGGGAGCAGTACTTC
cdr3_aa: CASSLVEGGEQYF

v_call: TRBV15
clone_size: .
d_call: .
j_call: TRBJ1-1
cdr3_nt: TGTGCCACCAGCAGACCCAGGGGTGACACTGAAGCTTTCTTT
cdr3_aa: CATSRPRGDTEAFF

v_call: TRBV7-3
clone_size: .
d_call: TRBD2
j_call: TRBJ2-4
cdr3_nt: TGTGCCAGCAGCCCCGTAGCGGGAGGCCCAGCCAAAAACATTCAGTACTTC
cdr3_aa: CASSPVAGGPAKNIQYF

v_call: TRBV5-1
clone_size: .
d_call: TRBD2
j_call: TRBJ2-1
cdr3_nt: TGCGCCAGCAGCTCACTAGCGGTCGTATACAATGAGCAGTTCTTC
cdr3_aa: CASSSLAVVYNEQFF

v_call: TRBV4-1
clone_size: few
d_call: TRBD1
j_call: TRBJ1-1
cdr3_nt: TGCGCCAGCAGCCAAGGGGACAGGGGGGGCACTGAAGCTTTCTTT
cdr3_aa: CASSQGDRGGTEAFF

v_call: TRBV10-3
clone_size: few
d_call: TRBD1
j_call: TRBJ1-2
cdr3_nt: TGTGCCACCTCGACAGGGGACAACCCTGGTGGCTACACCTTC
cdr3_aa: CATSTGDNPGGYTF

v_call: TRBV5-4
clone_size: few
d_call: .
j_call: TRBJ1-5
cdr3_nt: TGTGCCAGCACCTACGGGGGGGCCCAATCCCAGCCCCAGCATTTT
cdr3_aa: CASTYGGAQSQPQHF

v_call: TRBV19
clone_size: .
d_call: .
j_call: TRBJ1-1
cdr3_nt: TGTGCCAGTAGCTTACAGGGAAACACTGAAGCTTTCTTT
cdr3_aa: CASSLQGNTEAFF

v_call: TRBV7-9
clone_size: .
d_call: TRBD2
j_call: TRBJ2-7
cdr3_nt: TGTGCCAGCAGCTTAGGATCGCGACTAGCGTCCGAGCAGTACTTC
cdr3_aa: CASSLGSRLASEQYF

v_call: TRBV19
clone_size: .
d_call: TRBD1
j_call: TRBJ2-3
cdr3_nt: TGTGCCAGTAGTATGTGGACAGGGGATGGAGATACGCAGTATTTT
cdr3_aa: CASSMWTGDGDTQYF

v_call: TRBV30
clone_size: .
d_call: .
j_call: TRBJ1-2
cdr3_nt: TGTGCCTGGAGTTTTGCCCCCCGGGGGGTCGGCTACACCTTC
cdr3_aa: CAWSFAPRGVGYTF

v_call: TRBV7-6
clone_size: .
d_call: TRBD1
j_call: TRBJ1-4
cdr3_nt: TGTGCCAGCAGCTTAGTAGGGGGCAGGGAGAATGAAAAACTGTTTTTT
cdr3_aa: CASSLVGGRENEKLFF

v_call: TRBV29-1
clone_size: .
d_call: TRBD1
j_call: TRBJ2-7
cdr3_nt: TGCAGCGTGGTGGGACAGGGGGTCAAAGGCTACGAGCAGTACTTC
cdr3_aa: CSVVGQGVKGYEQYF

v_call: TRBV5-1
clone_size: .
d_call: .
j_call: TRBJ2-2
cdr3_nt: TGCGCCAGCAGCGCCGCTCAGGGTAGGAACACCGGGGAGCTGTTTTTT
cdr3_aa: CASSAAQGRNTGELFF

v_call: TRBV7-2
clone_size: .
d_call: TRBD1
j_call: TRBJ2-5
cdr3_nt: TGTGCCAGCAGCTTAGCCAGGGGGCAAGAGACCCAGTACTTC
cdr3_aa: CASSLARGQETQYF

v_call: TRBV18
clone_size: .
d_call: .
j_call: TRBJ2-5
cdr3_nt: TGTGCCAGCTCACCAGGGACAAAAGAGACCCAGTACTTC
cdr3_aa: CASSPGTKETQYF

v_call: TRBV6-4
clone_size: .
d_call: .
j_call: TRBJ1-1
cdr3_nt: TGTGCCAGCAGAGACAGTAGGGGGAACACTGAAGCTTTCTTT
cdr3_aa: CASRDSRGNTEAFF